Given below is one TCR beta chain in context. This clonotype came up once. Its antigen has not been determined. Nothing much larger sits one base from this clone, and base qualities are not available. A read on its own is weak evidence. The data were taken from a study of blood T cells in healthy people across ages (dated by TCRdb to about 2015). Regarding the study in general: In model experiments, roughly one uniquely barcoded TCR beta cDNA molecule per two T cells was captured by template switching. Age-related changes in TCR beta repertoire diversity were measured in the study by deep sequencing normalized with unique cDNA molecular identifiers. Four age groups were formed from the donors: young (average 16 years), middle-aged (approximately 40), aged (roughly 58) and long-lived (roughly 88). To avoid experimental bias, donors of different ages were spread randomly across the sequencing lanes. For two donors (one aged 18 to 29 and one aged 80 or older), the study analyzed two additional independent replicas of 1 million unique cDNA reads from the same blood draw. Study-wide conclusions, independent of this receptor: Because profiling used bulk unsorted PBMCs, naive and antigen-experienced compartments could not be compared conclusively. Because donor CMV infection status was unknown, age-related changes in expanded clonotypes were potentially confounded. Observed TCR beta diversity per million T cells fell roughly linearly with age, and a significant reduction was already apparent by age roughly 40. Estimates of total diversity from one million sequenced T cells were regarded as lower bounds and underestimates. Observed TCR beta diversity correlated strongly with the percentage of naive T cells measured by flow cytometry. The long-lived group showed more naive CD4+ T cells, fewer expanded clones and increased TCR diversity than the aged group, suggesting age selection.

The CDR3 measures 16 amino acids from cysteine to phenylalanine. Just the 48-base CDR3 DNA is kept, in frame starting at base 1. V is pared back by 4 bases and J by 9 bases, with 22 bases lying between the germline termini. For CDR1 and CDR2, the germline V gene lists SNHLY and FYNNEI. Systemically healthy Caucasian individuals from Russia, over 30 in total and aged about 6 to 95 years, were included as donors. Each donor gave ten milliliters of peripheral blood, collected into EDTA-treated Vacutainer tubes. PBMCs were isolated by Ficoll-Paque density-gradient centrifugation, with at least 7 million obtained per sample. Total RNA, at least 6 micrograms per sample, was extracted from PBMCs with Trizol reagent. Naive CD45RAhigh/CD27high T cell percentages were measured by flow cytometry on a PBMC aliquot from every donor. The library was obtained by 5' RACE. The listed sequencing device is Illumina HiSeq 2500. A second roughly 6 to 12 cycle PCR used a sample-barcoded 5' primer and a J-beta primer mix. Each TCR beta cDNA molecule received a unique molecular identifier from a template-switch 5' adaptor carrying 12 random nucleotides. Each sample yielded at least 2.5 million CDR3-containing paired-end reads. First-strand cDNA synthesis was performed from all RNA using the Mint cDNA synthesis kit, with priming by a TRBC-specific oligonucleotide. After uracil-DNA glycosylase treatment, a first 18-cycle PCR used universal primers M1SS and BC2_uni_R on all cDNA. In the authors' own workflow: Each sample was normalized by randomly selecting 1 million high-quality reads, each carrying a distinct molecular identifier. Instead of being binned into consensus sequences, reads with shared molecular identifiers were discarded. CDR3 identification, clonotype clustering and error correction used MiTCR with a Q25 quality threshold and the strictest error-elimination algorithm. A nonparametric unseen species model using Euler transformation provided a lower-bound estimate of total TCR beta diversity. TCRdb ran its own pipeline on the public reads, namely fastp trimming at Q25 and MiXCR clone calling, and kept in-frame beta chains. Rows with one shared CDR3 protein collapse into an entry with the most common genes and DNA. TCRdb's processing, not the authors', yielded these V and J calls. The sample table contains 600,000 to 800,000 distinct CDR3 sequences; only one count was recorded for around 50% of them. The top ten clones comprise approximately 13% of the sample.

The chain was built from TRBV2 and TRBJ2-1; possibly the D gene is TRBD1, per 6 matching bases. This receptor was obtained from a woman aged 80 or over in good health. Specimen: blood. The bases are TGTGCCAGCAGTGTTGGAAGGACAGCCGCCTCCGGTGAGCAGTTCTTC. This codes for CASSVGRTAASGEQFF.